These 12 T cell receptor beta chains were sequenced from one sample in a study of blood T cell repertoires in COVID-19. TCRdb's copy holds only in-frame clones and misses some; the assay was immunoSEQ multiplex PCR. The sample carries around 110,000 clones, around nine tenths recorded once. The sample comprised peripheral blood. The source is a man aged 35-49 years with acute or convalescent COVID-19.

The rearrangement uses TRBV7-2 and TRBJ1-3; weak D call: TRBD1 (5 bases). This CDR3 is built from 16 residues. Germline V gene sequence: CDR1 SGHTA, CDR2 FQGNSA. V was shortened by 8 bases and J by 4 bases, with 21 bases between the two germline ends. CDR3 loop: CASRQPGLRVGNTIYF. The CDR3 DNA is TGTGCCAGCCGACAACCGGGACTCCGAGTAGGAAACACCATATATTTT.

This clone was counted once. This chain uses TRBV4-3 with TRBJ1-6; TRBD1 is a possible D gene (5 bases). The CDR3 consists of 16 residues. Trimming pared 0 bases from V and 9 bases from J, leaving 15 bases between. Germline CDR1 and CDR2: LGHNA and YSLEER. The CDR3 region is CASSQDGGRFVSPLHF. Written as DNA, the CDR3 is TGCGCCAGCAGCCAAGATGGGGGGAGGTTTGTTTCACCCCTCCACTTT.

The chain joins TRBV2 to TRBJ2-7; no firm D call. The CDR3 has 12 residues. Trimming took 8 bases from V and 6 from J, leaving 14 bases between them. CDR1 and CDR2 (germline): SNHLY, FYNNEI. The CDR3, as DNA: TGTGCCAGCGGGCCCTCTGGATCCGAGCAGTACTTC. This codes for CASGPSGSEQYF.

A single count supports this clone. The chain uses TRBV20-1 and TRBJ2-7, with D possibly matching TRBD2 (6 bases). Trimming stripped 3 bases from V and 3 bases from J, with 15 bases between. From germline, CDR1 is DFQATT and CDR2 SNEGSKA (reference sequence). CDR3 length: 14 amino acids. DNA of the CDR3: TGCAGTGCTAGTGGCGCTAGCGCGAACTACGAGCAGTACTTC. Translating gives CSASGASANYEQYF.

V and J are TRBV6-5 and TRBJ2-7; 7 nucleotides agree with TRBD1. Germline V CDR1 and CDR2: MNHEY, SVGAGI. V trimming: 3 bases; J trimming: 3 bases; junction bases outside the gene matches: 8. CDR3 length: 15 amino acids. DNA of the CDR3: TGTGCCAGCAGTTATAGGCGGACAGGCTTCTACGAGCAGTACTTC. Protein sequence: CASSYRRTGFYEQYF.

The V and J genes are TRBV7-8 and TRBJ1-5, with D perhaps TRBD1 (6 bases). The CDR3 covers 14 residues. Germline V gene sequence: CDR1 SGHVS, CDR2 FQNEAQ. Trimming removed 4 bases at V and 5 bases at J, with 12 bases between. Here the CDR3 DNA reads TGTGCCAGCAGCTCCGGGACACATGATCAGCCCCAGCATTTT. It specifies CASSSGTHDQPQHF.

This clone was observed a handful of times. V usage is TRBV30 and J usage is TRBJ1-5; D is ambiguous. The CDR3 is 15 residues long. The V gene lost 0 bases and the J gene lost 0 bases, with 9 bases spanning the gap. Germline values: CDR1 GTSNPN, CDR2 SVGIG (reference sequence). CDR3 protein: CAWSVPGYSNQPQHF. The CDR3 bases are TGTGCCTGGAGTGTCCCGGGGTATAGCAATCAGCCCCAGCATTTT. The full variable domain, completed using reference TRBV30 and TRBJ1-5, is SQTIHQWPATLVQPVGSPLSLECTVEGTSNPNLYWYRQAAGRGLQLLFYSVGIGQISSEVPQNLSASRPQDRQFILSSKKLLLSDSGFYLCAWSVPGYSNQPQHFGDGTRLSIL.

This chain connects TRBV6-1 to TRBJ1-5; D is unresolved. This CDR3 is 12 amino acids long. V was clipped by 0 bases and J by 9 bases, with 6 bases between them. Germline V gene sequence: CDR1 MNHNS, CDR2 SASEGT. The CDR3 DNA reads as TGTGCCAGCAGTGAAGCGGCCCGGCCCCAGCATTTT. Translating it yields CASSEAARPQHF.

The sample holds one count of this clone. V gene TRBV29-1 combines with J gene TRBJ1-4, with D possibly matching TRBD1 (5 bases). Trimming cost V 5 bases and J 7 bases, with 14 bases left between them. From germline, CDR1 is SQVTM and CDR2 ANQGSEA. This CDR3 has 13 residues. The DNA of the CDR3 is TGCAGCGTTCGGCCAGGGCGCGGTGAAAAACTGTTTTTT. Amino acid sequence: CSVRPGRGEKLFF.

The chain couples TRBV3-1 (or the pseudogene TRBV3-2) to TRBJ1-4; a possible D gene is TRBD1 (6 bases). Germline V gene data show CDR1 as LGHDT and CDR2 as YNNKEL (reference sequence). Trimming took off 4 bases at V and 8 bases at J, with 8 bases between the two ends. The CDR3 loop spans 12 amino acids. Here the CDR3 reads CASSLDREKLFF. The CDR3, as DNA: TGTGCCAGCAGCCTTGACAGGGAAAAACTGTTTTTT.

The chain employs TRBV6-5 and TRBJ1-5; TRBD1 might be the D (6 bases). The CDR3 covers 14 residues. The germline V gene has CDR1 MNHEY and CDR2 SVGAGI. V was clipped by 6 bases and J by 4 bases, with 13 bases between them. For the CDR3, the DNA is TGTGCCAGCAGGCCCGACAGGAATAATCAGCCCCAGCATTTT. It is translated as CASRPDRNNQPQHF.

CDR3 sequence: CASSIRDSNSPLHF. The CDR3 nucleotides read TGTGCCAGTAGTATCCGGGACTCGAATTCACCCCTCCACTTT. This chain connects TRBV19 to TRBJ1-6, with D possibly TRBD1 on 5 matching bases. The germline V gene has CDR1 LNHDA and CDR2 SQIVND (reference sequence). Trimming shortened V by 3 bases and J by 7 bases, and 10 bases separated the two germline ends. CDR3 length equals 14 residues.